This T cell receptor (beta chain) was retrieved from a study of T-cell reconstitution after alpha-beta-depleted transplantation in children. Whole-study results and caveats: At day 60, the high TCRbeta diversity found in some patients originated from recipient T cells and thymic progenitors that had survived.

V gave up 3 bases and J gave up 0 bases, with 10 bases separating them. The CDR3 contains 15 residues. This clonotype was counted many times. The antigen remains unidentified. Molecular barcoding with unique molecular identifiers was used for the TCRbeta library. TCRdb used MiXCR to reprocess the PCR reads, holding one entry per CDR3 protein. The sample has about 980,000 distinct CDR3 sequences, about 26% seen once. The chain has TRBV12-3 or TRBV12-4 and TRBJ2-3; perhaps TRBD1 as D (5 bases). Source: PBMCs, mostly from graft donor cells, taken 360 days after TCRalphabeta/CD19-depleted stem cell transplant. The source is a boy under two years old who had a stem cell transplant for SCID, so the T cells may come from the graft donor. The CDR3 sequence is CASSFGQGSTDTQYF. As DNA, the CDR3 is TGTGCCAGCAGTTTCGGGCAGGGTAGCACAGATACGCAGTATTTT.